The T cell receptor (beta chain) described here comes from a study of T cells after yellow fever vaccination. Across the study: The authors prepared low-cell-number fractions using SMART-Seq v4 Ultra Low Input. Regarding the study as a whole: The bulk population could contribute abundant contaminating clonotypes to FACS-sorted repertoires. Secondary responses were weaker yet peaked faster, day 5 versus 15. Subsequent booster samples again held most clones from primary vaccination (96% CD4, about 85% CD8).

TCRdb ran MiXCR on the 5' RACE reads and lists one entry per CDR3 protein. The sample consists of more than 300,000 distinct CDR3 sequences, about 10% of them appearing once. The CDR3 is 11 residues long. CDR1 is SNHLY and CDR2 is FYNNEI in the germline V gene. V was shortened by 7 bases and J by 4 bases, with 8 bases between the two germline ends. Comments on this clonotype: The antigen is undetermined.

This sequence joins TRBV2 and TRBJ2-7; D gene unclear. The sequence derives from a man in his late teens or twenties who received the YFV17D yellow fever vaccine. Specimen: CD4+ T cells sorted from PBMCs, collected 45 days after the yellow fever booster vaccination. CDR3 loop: CASTPLYEQYF. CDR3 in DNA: TGTGCCAGCACACCACTATACGAGCAGTACTTC.